The source of this T cell receptor beta chain is a study of cytomegalovirus exposure and HLA in healthy donors. The study, taken as a whole, reports: Reported findings show TCR beta sequences accurately forecast HLA-A and HLA-B alleles in most subjects.

For this clone: Its antigen is unknown.

Germline V lookup: CDR1 SGHAT, CDR2 FQNNGV. Trimming left V 6 bases short and J 4 bases short, with 8 bases between. This CDR3 comprises 12 residues. Healthy bone marrow donors supplied every sample. The primer mix had 60 Vbeta and 13 Jbeta primers. Clones were sequenced by immunoSEQ multiplex PCR, and TCRdb holds only the in-frame ones, with some missing. This table holds around 140,000 clones, less than 80% found once. This sequence joins TRBV11-2 and TRBJ2-3; no clear D gene. The receptor's source is a man in his fifties or sixties in good health and CMV-seropositive. Sample: PBMCs. CDR3 residues: CASSSSADTQYF. The CDR3 region has the DNA TGTGCCAGCAGTTCCTCGGCAGATACGCAGTATTTT.